The 23 T cell receptor beta chains below all came from one sample that was sequenced in a study of T-cell memory formation after mild COVID-19. TCRdb called the 5' RACE reads again in MiXCR, with one record for every CDR3 protein. The table records 400,000 to 550,000 distinct CDR3 sequences, 20% to 30% of them present only once. The specimen sequenced was PBMCs or a T cell subset sorted from them (not recorded which). All receptors derive from an adult woman who had mild COVID-19 (a few samples of this study predate the infection). Cell type and time point are not known.

This clonotype was seen more than once but under ten times. CDR3 region: CASSLAGGEGLFF. CDR3 nucleotides: TGTGCCAGCAGCTTAGCTGGAGGGGAAGGACTGTTTTTT. The gene calls are TRBV7-6 and TRBJ1-4; the D gene is possibly TRBD1 (5 bases). The CDR3 is 13 amino acids. In germline, CDR1 is SGHVS, CDR2 FNYEAQ. The V end was cut by 0 bases, the J end by 13 bases, with 12 bases between.

This rearrangement joins TRBV24-1 to TRBJ1-5, with D possibly matching TRBD1 (6 bases). CDR1 is KGHDR, CDR2 SFDVKD, per germline. The CDR3 covers 17 residues. V lost 2 bases to trimming and J lost 1 base, with 14 bases between them. The CDR3 region has the DNA TGTGCCACCAGTGATTCAGAAGGAGGGGGGAGCAATCAGCCCCAGCATTTT. Translating gives CATSDSEGGGSNQPQHF.

The rearrangement uses TRBV30 and TRBJ1-1; 8 bases match TRBD1. Germline trimming cut 4 bases from V and 2 bases from J; bases unmatched to any gene: 6. Germline V lookup: CDR1 GTSNPN, CDR2 SVGIG (reference sequence). The CDR3 is 14 amino acids. CDR3 protein: CAWIRTGRNTEAFF. The CDR3 nucleotides read TGTGCCTGGATTCGGACAGGGCGTAACACTGAAGCTTTCTTT.

This clonotype has a single count. The rearrangement joins TRBV11-3 to TRBJ2-2, with 7 bases that match TRBD2. This CDR3 is 16 amino acids long. The V gene end was trimmed by 5 bases and the J gene end by 1 base; junction bases not matched to a gene: 7. Germline V gives CDR1 SGHNT, CDR2 YENEEA. CDR3 residues: CASSVGTTQNTGELFF. The CDR3 nucleotides are TGTGCCAGCAGCGTGGGGACTACCCAGAACACCGGGGAGCTGTTTTTT.

This chain connects TRBV7-9 to TRBJ2-5; 16 nucleotides agree with TRBD2. V lost 6 bases, J lost 8 bases, and 9 bases stayed unmatched. The CDR3 contains 16 residues. The germline V gene encodes CDR1 SEHNR and CDR2 FQNEAQ (reference sequence). The CDR3 loop reads CASRSTGLAGGRTQYF. CDR3 coding DNA: TGTGCCAGCAGGTCCACGGGACTAGCGGGGGGGCGTACCCAGTACTTC.

This clonotype occurred many times. The genes are TRBV27 and TRBJ2-7; D remains unclear. This CDR3 contains 13 residues. Trimming pared 3 bases from V and 0 bases from J, leaving 6 bases between. Germline values: CDR1 MNHEY, CDR2 SMNVEV (reference sequence). The CDR3 region has the DNA TGTGCCAGCAGTTTTTCCAGCTCCTACGAGCAGTACTTC. It translates to CASSFSSSYEQYF.

This clonotype has more than one count but fewer than ten. Here the CDR3 DNA reads TGTGCCACCAGTGATTTCCCTGACGGGCGGGACCACACCGGGGAGCTGTTTTTT. This sequence encodes CATSDFPDGRDHTGELFF. The chain links TRBV24-1 to TRBJ2-2; the D gene is possibly TRBD2 (6 bases). From germline, CDR1 is KGHDR and CDR2 SFDVKD. Trimming took 1 base from V and 3 from J, leaving 17 bases between them. The CDR3 runs to 18 residues.

The rearrangement joins TRBV10-3 to TRBJ1-5; D is undetermined. V was cut by 0 bases and J by 6 bases, with 3 bases left in between. Germline-derived CDR1 and CDR2 are ENHRY and SYGVKD. The CDR3 is made up of 12 amino acids. The CDR3 DNA sequence: TGTGCCATCAGTGAGTCGCCTCAGCCCCAGCATTTT. Translation gives CAISESPQPQHF.

The chain combines TRBV7-6 with TRBJ2-7; D is possibly TRBD1 (5 bases). Germline-derived CDR1 and CDR2 are SGHVS and FNYEAQ. CDR3 length equals 14 residues. V lost 5 bases to trimming and J lost 6 bases, with 17 bases between them. The CDR3 is CASSVDLSRGEQYF. CDR3 bases: TGTGCCAGCAGCGTGGACCTGTCTAGGGGCGAGCAGTACTTC.

This clonotype was counted a few times. The chain has TRBV7-9 and TRBJ1-2; D is uncertain. The CDR3 is 14 amino acids. Germline V lookup: CDR1 SEHNR, CDR2 FQNEAQ (reference sequence). V was cut by 1 base and J by 2 bases, with 8 bases left in between. DNA of the CDR3: TGTGCCAGCAGCTTAGGGAGTCACAACTATGGCTACACCTTC. This translates into CASSLGSHNYGYTF.

This clonotype appeared a few times. The chain couples TRBV12-3 or TRBV12-4 to TRBJ2-3; 9 positions agree with TRBD1. With V trimmed by 6 bases and J by 4 bases, 8 bases remained unmatched. The CDR3 length is 15 residues. The CDR3 DNA sequence: TGTGCCAGCAGCCCGGACAGGGGTTGGGCAGATACGCAGTATTTT. Amino acid sequence: CASSPDRGWADTQYF.

This clonotype was seen more than once but under ten times. The chain joins TRBV5-1 to TRBJ2-1, with D possibly matching TRBD2 (5 bases). V was shortened by 4 bases and J by 3 bases, with 14 bases between the two germline ends. CDR3 length equals 15 residues. Germline loops: CDR1 SGHRS, CDR2 YFSETQ. The CDR3 loop is CASSPLEGIYNEQFF. The CDR3, as DNA: TGCGCCAGCAGCCCTCTAGAGGGAATCTACAATGAGCAGTTCTTC.

V is TRBV12-5 and J is TRBJ2-5, with D uncertain. This CDR3 is built from 15 residues. Trimming removed 3 bases from V and 5 bases from J, with 16 bases in between. The germline V gene has CDR1 LGHNT and CDR2 FRNRAP. The CDR3 coding sequence is TGTGCTAGTGGTTTTCCCCGTGGCGGACGGGAGACCCAGTACTTC. This codes for CASGFPRGGRETQYF.

The chain has TRBV7-2 and TRBJ2-2, with 11 bases aligning to TRBD1. Trimming at V came to 5 bases and at J to 6 bases, leaving 5 bases not matched to a gene. Germline CDR1 SGHTA, CDR2 FQGNSA. This CDR3 spans 15 amino acids. For the CDR3, the DNA is TGTGCCAGCAGCCTGGGACAGGGGGGAGCCGGGGAGCTGTTTTTT. Translating gives CASSLGQGGAGELFF.

This clonotype was seen a few times. The chain couples TRBV24-1 to TRBJ2-1; 7 nucleotides match TRBD1. This CDR3 has 16 amino acids. J gave up 0 bases and V 4 bases, and 5 bases lay outside the gene matches. Germline assignment: CDR1 KGHDR and CDR2 SFDVKD. This CDR3 is CATSDPEGASYNEQFF. CDR3 DNA: TGTGCCACCAGTGACCCCGAGGGGGCCTCCTACAATGAGCAGTTCTTC.

V usage is TRBV6-2 or TRBV6-3 and J usage is TRBJ2-1, with D maybe TRBD2 (6 bases). CDR3 length equals 15 residues. Germline loops: CDR1 MNHEY, CDR2 SVGEGT. V shed 2 bases and J shed 2 bases, with 10 bases lying between them. Here the CDR3 DNA reads TGTGCCAGCAGTTACGGCGGGGTAGCCTACAATGAGCAGTTCTTC. Translation: CASSYGGVAYNEQFF.

The gene calls are TRBV19 and TRBJ2-6; 8 nucleotides align to TRBD1. This CDR3 comprises 18 residues. V dropped 6 bases and J dropped 0; count of bases not matched to a gene: 10. Looked up from germline, CDR1 is LNHDA and CDR2 is SQIVND (reference sequence). The CDR3 DNA sequence: TGTGCCAGTAGATCGGCGGGGACAGGTTTCTCTGGGGCCAACGTCCTGACTTTC. Its protein is CASRSAGTGFSGANVLTF.

V is TRBV4-3 and J is TRBJ1-1; TRBD1 is a possible D gene (5 bases). CDR1 LGHNA and CDR2 YSLEER come from the germline V gene. The V end lost 3 bases, the J end lost 0 bases, and 14 bases lay between the germline ends. This CDR3 contains 16 residues. The CDR3 loop is CASSHSTVLMNTEAFF. In nucleotides, the CDR3 is TGCGCCAGCAGCCACTCGACAGTGCTAATGAACACTGAAGCTTTCTTT.

The chain employs TRBV7-9 and TRBJ1-1; no clear D gene. The CDR3 has 11 amino acids. Between the trimmed V and J ends, which lost 8 bases and 3 bases, there was a span of 7 bases. Germline V gene sequence: CDR1 SEHNR, CDR2 FQNEAQ (reference sequence). The CDR3 region has the DNA TGTGCCAGCGTTAGGGACACTGAAGCTTTCTTT. Its translation: CASVRDTEAFF.

The gene calls are TRBV20-1 and TRBJ2-1; 7 nucleotides align to TRBD2. Germline CDR1 and CDR2: DFQATT and SNEGSKA (reference sequence). The CDR3 is made up of 13 amino acids. The trim removed 5 bases at V and 7 bases at J, leaving 8 bases unmatched. The CDR3 nucleotides read TGCAGTGCTTCACGGGAGGCGGGGAATGAGCAGTTCTTC. It specifies CSASREAGNEQFF.

V is TRBV3-1 and J is TRBJ2-1; 9 positions match TRBD1. The CDR3 covers 14 residues. The germline V gene encodes CDR1 LGHDT and CDR2 YNNKEL (reference sequence). V lost 6 bases, J lost 8 bases, and 8 bases stayed unmatched. The CDR3 sequence is CASSFGTGMDEQFF. For the CDR3, the DNA is TGTGCCAGCAGTTTCGGGACAGGGATGGATGAGCAGTTCTTC.

The chain couples TRBV6-4 to TRBJ2-1; 11 nucleotides align to TRBD1. This CDR3 is built from 13 residues. CDR1 MRHNA and CDR2 SNTAGT come from the germline V gene. V dropped 8 bases and J dropped 9; count of bases not matched to a gene: 6. Here the CDR3 reads CASSPGQGVEQFF. In nucleotides, the CDR3 is TGTGCCAGCTCTCCGGGACAGGGGGTTGAGCAGTTCTTC.

This clonotype was detected a few times. The V and J genes are TRBV6-6 and TRBJ2-1, with 9 bases lining up with TRBD1. The CDR3 spans 16 residues. Germline values: CDR1 MNHNY, CDR2 SVGAGI (reference sequence). Trimming at V came to 7 bases and at J to 7 bases, leaving 14 bases not matched to a gene. Here the CDR3 DNA reads TGTGCCAGCACGCGAGGACAGGGGTCCTTGAGAAATGAGCAGTTCTTC. It codes for CASTRGQGSLRNEQFF.